The rows below give T cell receptor beta chains drawn from one sample of a study of control samples from healthy donors and cancer patients. The method was immunoSEQ multiplex PCR; TCRdb's version includes in-frame clones alone and lacks a portion of them. The sample carries 120,000 or so clones, about nine tenths recorded once. The sequenced sample consisted of blood. Receptor source: a man in his forties or fifties in good health. Each CDR3 is given with its conserved first and last residue. D genes are given only for firm matches. Not every row has a clone size; where given, it reads once, few, many or a size class.

j_gene: TRBJ2-2; abundance: -; d_gene: TRBD2; v_gene: TRBV27; CDR3aa: CASSLLLAGGAGELFF; CDR3nt: TGTGCCAGCAGTTTGCTACTAGCGGGGGGGGCAGGGGAGCTGTTTTTT
j_gene: TRBJ2-5; abundance: -; d_gene: -; v_gene: TRBV11-3; CDR3aa: CASSLDRTVQETQYF; CDR3nt: TGTGCCAGCAGCTTAGATCGAACTGTCCAAGAGACCCAGTACTTC
j_gene: TRBJ1-5; abundance: few; d_gene: TRBD1; v_gene: TRBV6-5; CDR3aa: CASSRTGTNQPQHF; CDR3nt: TGTGCCAGCAGCCGGACAGGGACCAATCAGCCCCAGCATTTT
j_gene: TRBJ2-2; abundance: few; d_gene: -; v_gene: TRBV2; CDR3aa: CASREGRSNTGELFF; CDR3nt: TGTGCCAGCAGGGAGGGGCGGTCGAACACCGGGGAGCTGTTTTTT
j_gene: TRBJ1-5; abundance: -; d_gene: -; v_gene: TRBV27; CDR3aa: CASSAYSNQPQHF; CDR3nt: TGTGCCAGCAGTGCGTATAGCAATCAGCCCCAGCATTTT
j_gene: TRBJ2-7; abundance: few; d_gene: TRBD1; v_gene: TRBV5-4; CDR3aa: CASSHDRGSSYEQYF; CDR3nt: TGTGCCAGCAGCCACGACAGGGGTTCGTCCTACGAGCAGTACTTC
j_gene: TRBJ1-4; abundance: -; d_gene: -; v_gene: TRBV7-2; CDR3aa: CASSAQTGLREKLFF; CDR3nt: TGTGCCAGCAGCGCACAGACAGGCCTTAGGGAAAAACTGTTTTTT
j_gene: TRBJ1-5; abundance: -; d_gene: TRBD1; v_gene: TRBV6-2/TRBV6-3; CDR3aa: CASSSYGPGGGNQPQHF; CDR3nt: TGTGCCAGCAGTTCATATGGGCCAGGGGGAGGCAATCAGCCCCAGCATTTT
j_gene: TRBJ2-5; abundance: -; d_gene: -; v_gene: TRBV25-1; CDR3aa: CASSESSRRRPRGETQYF; CDR3nt: TGTGCCAGCAGTGAATCGTCGCGGCGTCGCCCGCGGGGAGAGACCCAGTACTTC
j_gene: TRBJ1-5; abundance: -; d_gene: -; v_gene: TRBV6-6; CDR3aa: CASSIWGGKSNQPQHF; CDR3nt: TGTGCCAGCAGCATATGGGGGGGAAAGTCAAATCAGCCCCAGCATTTT
j_gene: TRBJ1-1; abundance: -; d_gene: -; v_gene: TRBV2; CDR3aa: CASGKTGNTEAFF; CDR3nt: TGTGCCAGCGGCAAGACGGGGAACACTGAAGCTTTCTTT
j_gene: TRBJ1-1; abundance: -; d_gene: TRBD1; v_gene: TRBV10-1; CDR3aa: CASDRGNTEAFF; CDR3nt: TGCGCCAGCGACAGGGGAAACACTGAAGCTTTCTTT
j_gene: TRBJ2-7; abundance: -; d_gene: -; v_gene: TRBV24-1; CDR3aa: CATSDWYEQYF; CDR3nt: TGTGCCACCAGTGATTGGTACGAGCAGTACTTC
j_gene: TRBJ2-7; abundance: -; d_gene: TRBD1; v_gene: TRBV2; CDR3aa: CASSRDSRPSYEQYF; CDR3nt: TGTGCCAGCAGCAGGGACAGCCGACCCTCCTACGAGCAGTACTTC
j_gene: TRBJ2-7; abundance: -; d_gene: -; v_gene: TRBV20-1; CDR3aa: CSAPGTGEQYF; CDR3nt: TGCAGTGCCCCCGGGACGGGGGAGCAGTACTTC
j_gene: TRBJ1-5; abundance: -; d_gene: -; v_gene: TRBV20-1; CDR3aa: CSASDGGQPQHF; CDR3nt: TGCAGTGCTAGTGATGGGGGTCAGCCCCAGCATTTT
j_gene: TRBJ1-2; abundance: -; d_gene: -; v_gene: TRBV6-2/TRBV6-3; CDR3aa: CASSLTANYGYTF; CDR3nt: TGTGCCAGCAGCCTTACAGCAAACTATGGCTACACCTTC
j_gene: TRBJ1-3; abundance: -; d_gene: -; v_gene: TRBV24-1; CDR3aa: CATSDLRGPVGGNTIYF; CDR3nt: TGTGCCACCAGTGATTTAAGGGGTCCTGTAGGTGGAAACACCATATATTTT
j_gene: TRBJ1-3; abundance: -; d_gene: -; v_gene: TRBV29-1; CDR3aa: CSVEHGPGNTIYF; CDR3nt: TGCAGCGTTGAGCATGGCCCTGGAAACACCATATATTTT
j_gene: TRBJ1-4; abundance: -; d_gene: -; v_gene: TRBV25-1; CDR3aa: CASSERGATNEKLFF; CDR3nt: TGTGCCAGCAGTGAACGGGGGGCTACTAATGAAAAACTGTTTTTT
j_gene: TRBJ1-4; abundance: -; d_gene: TRBD1; v_gene: TRBV2; CDR3aa: CASNGQGVTNEKLFF; CDR3nt: TGTGCCAGCAACGGACAGGGGGTCACTAATGAAAAACTGTTTTTT
j_gene: TRBJ2-5; abundance: once; d_gene: -; v_gene: TRBV15; CDR3aa: CATSLWWGLQTRGAETQYF; CDR3nt: TGTGCCACCAGCCTTTGGTGGGGACTCCAAACCCGTGGGGCGGAGACCCAGTACTTC
j_gene: TRBJ2-7; abundance: -; d_gene: TRBD1; v_gene: TRBV7-9; CDR3aa: CASSSWGTGAEQYF; CDR3nt: TGTGCCAGCAGCTCCTGGGGGACAGGGGCCGAGCAGTACTTC
j_gene: TRBJ2-5; abundance: -; d_gene: TRBD1; v_gene: TRBV4-1; CDR3aa: CASSQAGGAETQYF; CDR3nt: TGCGCCAGCAGCCAAGCAGGGGGCGCGGAGACCCAGTACTTC
j_gene: TRBJ2-7; abundance: -; d_gene: -; v_gene: TRBV4-2; CDR3aa: CASSQYAGVGYEQYF; CDR3nt: TGTGCCAGCAGCCAATACGCAGGGGTAGGCTACGAGCAGTACTTC
j_gene: TRBJ1-1; abundance: -; d_gene: TRBD1; v_gene: TRBV6-5; CDR3aa: CASRSRGQGHTEAFF; CDR3nt: TGTGCCAGCAGGTCTAGGGGACAGGGCCACACTGAAGCTTTCTTT
j_gene: TRBJ2-1; abundance: few; d_gene: TRBD2; v_gene: TRBV7-9; CDR3aa: CASSYRTSFNEQFF; CDR3nt: TGTGCCAGCAGCTACCGGACTAGCTTCAATGAGCAGTTCTTC
j_gene: TRBJ2-7; abundance: -; d_gene: -; v_gene: TRBV27; CDR3aa: CASSLLGQTYEQYF; CDR3nt: TGTGCCAGCAGTTTATTAGGGCAGACCTACGAGCAGTACTTC
j_gene: TRBJ1-1; abundance: few; d_gene: -; v_gene: TRBV9; CDR3aa: CASSVGGGKGTEAFF; CDR3nt: TGTGCCAGCAGCGTAGGCGGGGGAAAGGGCACTGAAGCTTTCTTT
j_gene: TRBJ2-1; abundance: -; d_gene: TRBD2; v_gene: TRBV24-1; CDR3aa: CATSDPLGVAGGYNEQFF; CDR3nt: TGTGCCACCAGTGATCCCCTAGGGGTAGCGGGGGGATACAATGAGCAGTTCTTC
j_gene: TRBJ1-1; abundance: -; d_gene: TRBD1; v_gene: TRBV5-4; CDR3aa: CASSLAGQGLNTEAFF; CDR3nt: TGTGCCAGCAGCTTGGCGGGACAGGGATTAAACACTGAAGCTTTCTTT
j_gene: TRBJ1-2; abundance: -; d_gene: -; v_gene: TRBV25-1; CDR3aa: CASSGGIGTYGYTF; CDR3nt: TGTGCCAGCAGTGGGGGCATCGGGACCTATGGCTACACCTTC
j_gene: TRBJ2-3; abundance: once; d_gene: TRBD2; v_gene: TRBV18; CDR3aa: CASSPNPVTSGADTQYF; CDR3nt: TGTGCCAGCTCCCCCAACCCCGTAACTAGCGGAGCGGATACGCAGTATTTT
j_gene: TRBJ2-2; abundance: -; d_gene: TRBD2; v_gene: TRBV11-2; CDR3aa: CASRLGTSGGSNTGELFF; CDR3nt: TGTGCCAGCAGGCTGGGGACTAGCGGGGGGTCGAACACCGGGGAGCTGTTTTTT
j_gene: TRBJ1-2; abundance: -; d_gene: -; v_gene: TRBV29-1; CDR3aa: CSVRWTVAPYGYTF; CDR3nt: TGCAGCGTTCGGTGGACAGTCGCCCCTTATGGCTACACCTTC
j_gene: TRBJ2-3; abundance: -; d_gene: TRBD1; v_gene: TRBV5-5; CDR3aa: CASSLTGTGSTDTQYF; CDR3nt: TGTGCCAGCAGCTTAACCGGGACAGGGAGCACAGATACGCAGTATTTT
j_gene: TRBJ1-6; abundance: -; d_gene: TRBD1; v_gene: TRBV6-2/TRBV6-3; CDR3aa: CASSSPSTGSYSPLHF; CDR3nt: TGTGCCAGCAGTTCTCCTTCGACAGGGAGCTATTCACCCCTCCACTTT
j_gene: TRBJ2-7; abundance: -; d_gene: -; v_gene: TRBV11-3; CDR3aa: CASSSQGTYEQYF; CDR3nt: TGTGCCAGCAGCTCACAGGGCACCTACGAGCAGTACTTC
j_gene: TRBJ2-7; abundance: -; d_gene: TRBD1; v_gene: TRBV11-2; CDR3aa: CASSSGTGGYEQYF; CDR3nt: TGTGCCAGCAGCTCCGGGACAGGGGGCTACGAGCAGTACTTC